Listed here is a single TCR beta chain. This clonotype was detected a few times. Its specific antigen is unknown. No base-level quality is on record; no much larger clone is a single base apart. Every donor was a healthy Caucasian. The researchers also sequenced three unrelated adults who were not twins: a male aged 18 to 29, a male aged 50 to 60, and a female aged 50 to 60. Miltenyi CD45RO+ enrichment and human naive T-cell isolation kits were used to isolate memory (CD45RO+) and naive T cells from PBMC. These data are taken from a study of identical twins (dated by TCRdb to 2016 to 2017). Background on the whole study: To test whether fetal clonotypes persist, this study deep-sequenced TCR alpha and beta repertoires from monozygotic twins, from unrelated adults of various ages, and from cord blood. To rule out contamination, the twin experiments were replicated at different times with different library preparation protocols.

CDR1 and CDR2 are drawn from the germline V gene (reference sequence): SEHNR, FQNEAQ. Ends trimmed: V by 8 bases, J by 9 bases; bases unmatched to a gene: 6. From the cysteine up to the phenylalanine, the CDR3 has a length of 13 residues. Only the CDR3 DNA stays, 39 bases, in frame from base 1. Summary of the overall study and its limitations: Compared with coincidental sharing between unrelated individuals, out-of-frame TCR alpha sequences shared between twins showed an excess of sequences with low generation probability. Fewer insertions were carried by abundant cord blood beta clonotypes; a weaker similar trend was observed in young adult naive repertoires, while no such trend was observed in memory repertoires. Because the same donors could not be followed over many years, the conclusions relied on cross-sectional statistical analysis. Excess twin sharing in beta out-of-frame sequences was weaker because fewer shared sequences lowered the signal-to-noise ratio. Invariant T cells such as MAIT and iNKT could partly confound zero-insertion analyses, though diverse VJ usage argued against this for most clonotypes. Out-of-frame TCR alpha sharing in monozygotic twins was systematically underestimated by recombination models, whereas sharing between unrelated individuals was in agreement with the recombination models.

The method behind the library was 5' RACE. The reads were generated on an Illumina HiSeq 2000. Template switching added a universal primer binding site, and the final cDNA carried a unique molecular identifier that allowed TCR cDNA molecules to be counted accurately. Specific primers in the conserved constant-segment region were used to synthesize first-strand cDNA for the TCR alpha and beta chains. To control for contamination, every cDNA library carried two barcodes: a SMART-Mk sample barcode plus Illumina barcodes. TruSeq adapter sequences and Illumina sample barcodes were added in two successive PCR steps. The Illumina HiSeq platform was used with custom primers to sequence TCR alpha and beta cDNA libraries. The paper's data handling went like this. Raw reads were processed with MiGEC to extract unique molecular identifiers, and MiXCR was used to determine CDR3 positions. For each individual, recombination models were inferred using an EM algorithm with the repgenHMM and IGoR tools. Shared clonotype analysis was performed with the tcR package in R, normalizing sharing by the product of cloneset sizes. To study raw recombination free of thymic and clonal selection effects, out-of-frame nonproductive sequences were analyzed. The public sequencing data were trimmed at Q25 with fastp and processed into clonotypes with MiXCR by TCRdb, which kept only in-frame beta chains. One record per CDR3 amino acid sequence lists the most common genes and DNA. The authors' filters were not applied to this entry. The sample table contains more than 350,000 distinct CDR3 sequences; only one count was recorded for about 9% of them. The ten most abundant clones make up roughly 9% of the sample.

The receptor chain draws on TRBV7-9 and TRBJ2-1; TRBD2 matches 11 bases in the middle. The sequencing sample was made of naive T cells sorted from blood. In the paper's terms, the cell subset or site label means: cells isolated with a human naive T-cell isolation kit. The TCR comes from a woman between 45 and 60 years old in good health. CDR3 reads: CASALAGGGEQFF. The nucleotide sequence is TGTGCCAGCGCTCTAGCGGGAGGAGGTGAGCAGTTCTTC.